What follows is one TCR beta chain and its context. Its antigen remains unknown. Molecules of cDNA were individually given unique molecular identifiers that were attached to them. From the 5' RACE reads, TCRdb called clonotypes with MiXCR, one entry per CDR3 protein. The table records approximately 70,000 distinct CDR3 sequences, approximately 12% of them present only once. The sample belongs to a study of early T cells in non-severe SARS-CoV-2 infection. V dropped 6 bases and J dropped 0 bases, with 12 bases sitting between them. Germline loops: CDR1 DFQATT, CDR2 SNEGSKA (reference sequence). The CDR3 spans 13 residues. Overall study findings and caveats: There was a bias toward anti-spike CD8 responses in VDJdb matching, which missed private and CD4 specificities.

The sequence was collected from an adult who was a healthcare worker with PCR-confirmed SARS-CoV-2 infection or an uninfected control (not recorded which). Sequencing input: whole blood. The J gene is TRBJ2-7, the V gene TRBV20-1, with D possibly being TRBD2 (5 bases). The CDR3 reads CSAWEFSSYEQYF. In DNA, the CDR3 is TGCAGTGCCTGGGAGTTTAGCTCCTACGAGCAGTACTTC.